A selection of T cell receptor beta chains follows, all from one sample in a study of response to subunit inactivated influenza vaccine. TCRdb used MiXCR to reprocess the RT-PCR reads, holding one entry per CDR3 protein. This table has about 520,000 distinct CDR3 sequences, approximately 24% appearing once. Sample: CD4+ T cells sorted from PBMCs, taken 5 days after vaccination. Receptor source: a man aged 45-65 years who received an inactivated influenza vaccine. Both conserved end residues are part of each CDR3.

v_call cdr3_aa
TRBV12-3/TRBV12-4 CASSTGTGNTEAFF
TRBV4-3 CASSPGHPGNSPLHF
TRBV4-2 CASSQEGRVEQYF
TRBV4-3 CASSQVSGLADTGELFF
TRBV24-1 CATSEPTAGGEKLFF
TRBV5-1 CASSFTDRRSEGKLFF
TRBV9 CASSASGAAYGTDTQYF
TRBV20-1 CSARETGGDQPQHF
TRBV20-1 CSARDTGTSGTYEQYF
TRBV18 CASSLKGLVFEQFF
TRBV11-2 CASSLEIGGRIGVAGTQYF
TRBV25-1 CASSRTDEQYF
TRBV7-2 CASSLEVWAAYNEQFF
TRBV20-1 CSAPRQNTEAFF
TRBV20-1 CSASDGQFYEQYF